Listed below are T cell receptor beta chains from one sample, sequenced in a study of T cells in Graves' hyperthyroidism and ophthalmopathy. TCRdb re-called the multiplex PCR reads through MiXCR, storing one row per CDR3 protein. The sample holds about 570,000 distinct CDR3 sequences; 40% to 55% are singletons and the top ten take 15% to 20%. Specimen: peripheral blood or thyroid tissue (not recorded which). These receptors were collected from an adult woman with Graves' disease, either hyperthyroidism or ophthalmopathy (not recorded which). The CDR3 runs from the conserved cysteine through the conserved F or W. Fields, in order: J gene, V gene, D gene, clone size, CDR3 protein, CDR3 DNA. The D gene is left open where the match is weak. Clone size is not always given. Where it is, it says once, few, many or a class for expanded clones.

j_call: TRBJ2-7; v_call: TRBV19; d_call: -; clone_size: -; cdr3_aa: CASSSRLGMGYEQYF; cdr3_nt: TGTGCCAGTAGTTCCAGACTAGGCATGGGCTACGAGCAGTACTTC
j_call: TRBJ1-4; v_call: TRBV7-8; d_call: -; clone_size: -; cdr3_aa: CASSWDLQGGEATNEKLFF; cdr3_nt: TGTGCCAGCAGCTGGGATCTACAGGGCGGGGAAGCAACTAATGAAAAACTGTTTTTT
j_call: TRBJ2-5; v_call: TRBV10-3; d_call: -; clone_size: many; cdr3_aa: CAISESNSLETQYF; cdr3_nt: TGTGCCATCAGTGAGTCTAATTCGCTGGAGACCCAGTACTTC
j_call: TRBJ2-7; v_call: TRBV14; d_call: -; clone_size: many; cdr3_aa: CASSQERRGEQYF; cdr3_nt: TGTGCCAGCAGCCAAGAGAGGCGGGGAGAGCAGTACTTC
j_call: TRBJ1-1; v_call: TRBV4-1; d_call: -; clone_size: many; cdr3_aa: CASSPLGRGMNTEAFF; cdr3_nt: TGCGCCAGCAGCCCCTTGGGGAGGGGAATGAACACTGAAGCTTTCTTT
j_call: TRBJ2-1; v_call: TRBV7-9; d_call: TRBD1; clone_size: -; cdr3_aa: CASSSQGGTGVIYEQFF; cdr3_nt: TGTGCCAGCAGCTCACAGGGCGGGACAGGGGTGATCTATGAGCAGTTCTTC
j_call: TRBJ2-5; v_call: TRBV2; d_call: -; clone_size: -; cdr3_aa: CASSDGLTQETQYF; cdr3_nt: TGTGCCAGCAGTGATGGCCTAACACAAGAGACCCAGTACTTC
j_call: TRBJ1-1; v_call: TRBV29-1; d_call: TRBD1; clone_size: -; cdr3_aa: CSGPKGQVEAFF; cdr3_nt: TGCAGCGGCCCCAAAGGACAGGTAGAAGCTTTCTTT
j_call: TRBJ1-4; v_call: TRBV5-1; d_call: TRBD1; clone_size: many; cdr3_aa: CASSLSLTGDEKLFF; cdr3_nt: TGCGCCAGCAGCTTGTCTCTGACAGGGGACGAAAAACTGTTTTTT
j_call: TRBJ2-7; v_call: TRBV20-1; d_call: -; clone_size: many; cdr3_aa: CSAREIGEVGQEQYF; cdr3_nt: TGCAGTGCTAGAGAGATCGGAGAGGTGGGTCAAGAGCAGTACTTC
j_call: TRBJ2-2; v_call: TRBV29-1; d_call: TRBD1; clone_size: many; cdr3_aa: CSSQTGPNGELFF; cdr3_nt: TGCAGCTCTCAGACAGGGCCTAACGGGGAGCTGTTTTTT
j_call: TRBJ2-2; v_call: TRBV19; d_call: -; clone_size: -; cdr3_aa: CASSTPGRTGELFF; cdr3_nt: TGTGCCAGTAGTACCCCAGGGCGTACCGGGGAGCTGTTTTTT
j_call: TRBJ2-5; v_call: TRBV20-1; d_call: -; clone_size: once; cdr3_aa: CSALSGGETQYF; cdr3_nt: TGCAGTGCTCTGTCCGGGGGAGAGACCCAGTACTTC
j_call: TRBJ2-3; v_call: TRBV7-7; d_call: TRBD2; clone_size: -; cdr3_aa: CASSLSAERAGGTDTQYF; cdr3_nt: TGTGCTAGCAGCCTTAGCGCCGAGAGGGCGGGAGGGACAGATACGCAGTATTTT